These T cell receptor beta chains were read from a single sample in a study of graft-versus-host responses after intestinal transplantation. TCRdb keeps only in-frame clones here, not all; method: immunoSEQ multiplex PCR. This table has 85,000 to 100,000 clones, roughly 92% appearing once. What these receptors recognize is not known. Sequencing was performed on unstimulated CD8+ T cells sorted from spleen or lymph node cells, taken before transplant. These receptors were taken from a human donor who was the organ donor for an intestinal transplant. The conserved cysteine and the conserved F or W are not part of the CDR3 here. Each record gives: V gene, clone size, CDR3 protein. Where a row states a size, it is once, few, many or the class of an expanded clone; other rows omit it.

TRBV6-1	-	ASSEGQAISYEQY
TRBV11-2	-	ASSLGGQGWQNEQF
TRBV27	-	ASSLSGLAGVYEQY
TRBV28	-	ATAREGYNEQF
TRBV6-6	-	ASSYSILGSYEQY
TRBV2	-	AIAGGPRNEQF
TRBV11-2	-	ASSLARRDSYPYQETQY
TRBV11-2	once	ASSQMGQINEQF
TRBV6-1	-	ASRFTGSSYNEQF
TRBV7-9	-	ASSFGQDYGYT
TRBV6-1	-	ASSETASSGNTIY
TRBV29-1	-	SVEMAEHYGYT
TRBV6-6	-	ASSYLAGDNEQF
TRBV7-9	-	ASSGRQGANTGELF
TRBV7-2	once	ASSLADRDEQF
TRBV5-6	-	PHRRGPTGQY
TRBV28	-	ASSLTGGNTEAF